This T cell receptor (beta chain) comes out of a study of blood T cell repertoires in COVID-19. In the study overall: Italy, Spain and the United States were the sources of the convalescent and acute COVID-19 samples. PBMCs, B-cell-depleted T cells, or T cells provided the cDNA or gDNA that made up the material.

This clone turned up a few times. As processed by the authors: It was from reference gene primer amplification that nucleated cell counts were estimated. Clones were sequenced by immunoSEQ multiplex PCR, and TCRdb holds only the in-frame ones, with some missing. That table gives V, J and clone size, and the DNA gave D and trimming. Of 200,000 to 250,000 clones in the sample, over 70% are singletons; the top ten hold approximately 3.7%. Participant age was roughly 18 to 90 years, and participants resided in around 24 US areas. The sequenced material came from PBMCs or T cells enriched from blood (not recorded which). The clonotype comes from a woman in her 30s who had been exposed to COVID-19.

Here the CDR3 reads CASSQANGYGYTF. The CDR3 bases are TGCGCCAGCAGCCAAGCAAACGGCTATGGCTACACCTTC. V usage is TRBV4-1 and J usage is TRBJ1-2; no reliable D call. V shed 1 base and J shed 4 bases, with 7 bases lying between them. The V gene's germline CDR1 is MGHRA and CDR2 YSYEKL. CDR3 length: 13 amino acids.